In this sample, the clone carrying this T cell receptor beta chain turned up once. Germline CDR1 MNHEY, CDR2 SMNVEV (reference sequence). This CDR3 comprises 13 residues. V lost 5 bases to trimming and J lost 2 bases, with 9 bases between them. This sample is part of a study of T cell changes during pregnancy in multiple sclerosis. TCRdb's copy holds only in-frame clones and misses some; the assay was immunoSEQ multiplex PCR. Here the sample spans approximately 43,000 clones, over 85% being singletons. The chain employs TRBV27 and TRBJ1-1; D not certain. The sequencing used CD8+ T cells from peripheral blood mononuclear cells, collected after pregnancy. This receptor was identified in a female donor with multiple sclerosis, enrolled in a pregnancy study. CDR3 DNA: TGTGCCAGCAGTAGCCACAGAAACACTGAAGCTTTCTTT. Translating it yields CASSSHRNTEAFF.